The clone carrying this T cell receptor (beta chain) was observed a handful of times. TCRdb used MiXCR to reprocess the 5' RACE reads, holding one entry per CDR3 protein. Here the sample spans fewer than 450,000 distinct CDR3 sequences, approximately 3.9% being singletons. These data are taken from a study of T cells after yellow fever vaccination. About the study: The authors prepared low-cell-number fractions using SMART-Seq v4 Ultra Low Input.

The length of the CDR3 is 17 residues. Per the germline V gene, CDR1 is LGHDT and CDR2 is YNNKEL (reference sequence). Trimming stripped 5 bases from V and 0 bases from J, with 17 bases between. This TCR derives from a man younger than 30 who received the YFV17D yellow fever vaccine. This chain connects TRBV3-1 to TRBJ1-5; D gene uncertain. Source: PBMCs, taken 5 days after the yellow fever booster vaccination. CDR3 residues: CASSLGSWADSNQPQHF. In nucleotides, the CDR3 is TGTGCCAGCAGCTTAGGCAGCTGGGCGGATAGCAATCAGCCCCAGCATTTT.